These 15 T cell receptor beta chains came from one sample sequenced in a study of regulatory T cells in long-lasting Graves disease (dated by TCRdb to the early 2020s). What this sample's time point label stands for: persistent/refractory GD, antithyroid drugs over 5 years with positive TRAb. RNA was extracted from PBMCs in TRIzol for both TCR sequencing and RNA sequencing. Library generation was performed with multiplex PCR. For sequencing, an Illumina HiSeq 4000 was employed. iRepertoire HTBI primers and Arm-PCR amplification of CDR3 regions were used to construct TCR beta libraries. The public reads were reanalyzed by TCRdb: fastp trimming at Q25, MiXCR alignment, in-frame beta chains only. CDR3 protein duplicates are merged, each entry listing the most common genes and DNA. The sample table records 420,000 or so distinct CDR3 sequences; 20% to 30% of these occur just once. The top ten hold roughly a quarter of the sample.

Sequencing used peripheral blood mononuclear cells (PBMCs), obtained when the disease was refractory, from a patient treated with antithyroid drugs. The receptors were sampled from a female donor with Graves disease.

In its sample, this clonotype was seen many times. This CDR3 reads CASSLIAEYEQYF. The CDR3 region has the DNA TGTGCCAGCAGCCTAATAGCGGAGTACGAGCAGTACTTC. This chain uses TRBV7-2 with TRBJ2-7; D perhaps matches TRBD2 (6 bases). The germline V and J ends were trimmed by 5 bases and 4 bases, with 12 bases remaining between them. This CDR3 contains 13 residues. Looked up from germline, CDR1 is SGHTA and CDR2 is FQGNSA.

V and J are TRBV19 and TRBJ1-1; 8 bases line up with TRBD1. Germline trimming cut 3 bases from V and 0 bases from J; bases unmatched to any gene: 3. Germline CDR1 reads LNHDA; CDR2 reads SQIVND (reference sequence). The CDR3 loop spans 15 amino acids. CDR3 in DNA: TGTGCCAGTAGTATCCAGGACAGGGTGAACACTGAAGCTTTCTTT. Translated, it gives CASSIQDRVNTEAFF.

This clonotype appeared a few times. The chain combines TRBV20-1 with TRBJ1-1, with D perhaps TRBD1 (5 bases). Trimming stripped 7 bases from V and 7 bases from J, with 25 bases between. In germline, CDR1 is DFQATT, CDR2 SNEGSKA (reference sequence). The CDR3 runs to 15 residues. CDR3 sequence: CSVGLRRGWRSEAFF. CDR3 bases: TGCAGTGTGGGTCTGAGGAGGGGCTGGCGGAGTGAAGCTTTCTTT.

The chain joins TRBV6-1 to TRBJ1-6; D is unclear. Germline CDR1 MNHNS, CDR2 SASEGT. The V end lost 5 bases, the J end lost 9 bases, and 17 bases lay between the germline ends. This CDR3 has 15 amino acids. The CDR3 sequence is CASSKDGSLISPLHF. Written as DNA, the CDR3 is TGTGCCAGCAGTAAGGACGGGAGTTTAATTTCACCCCTCCACTTT.

The chain carries TRBV5-1 and TRBJ2-6, with 8 bases aligning to TRBD1. V lost 2 bases, J lost 2 bases, and 3 bases stayed unmatched. CDR1 is SGHRS, CDR2 YFSETQ, per germline. This CDR3 comprises 16 residues. The CDR3 region is CASSFEQGAGANVLTF. For the CDR3, the DNA is TGCGCCAGCAGCTTTGAACAGGGGGCTGGGGCCAACGTCCTGACTTTC.

This clonotype occurred many times. J is TRBJ2-7 and V is TRBV28, with 7 bases that match TRBD2. Germline values: CDR1 MDHEN, CDR2 SYDVKM. The CDR3 is 15 residues long. V dropped 6 bases and J dropped 3; count of bases not matched to a gene: 11. Here the CDR3 reads CASRAGPNPNYEQYF. In DNA form, the CDR3 reads TGTGCCAGCAGAGCGGGACCAAACCCCAACTACGAGCAGTACTTC.

The chain carries TRBV12-3 or TRBV12-4 and TRBJ2-3; TRBD2 might be the D (5 bases). V was clipped by 8 bases and J by 2 bases, with 17 bases between them. The CDR3 loop spans 15 amino acids. The CDR3 protein is CASSPLDWSTDTQYF. The CDR3 DNA reads TGTGCCAGCTCGCCACTGGACTGGTCCACAGATACGCAGTATTTT.

Ten or more counts support this clonotype. The CDR3 here is CASTTGEEVQPQHF. The DNA for the CDR3 is TGTGCCAGCACGACAGGGGAAGAGGTTCAGCCCCAGCATTTT. The gene calls are TRBV2 and TRBJ1-5; 8 positions agree with TRBD1. This CDR3 has 14 amino acids. In germline, CDR1 is SNHLY, CDR2 FYNNEI. The trim removed 7 bases at V and 6 bases at J, leaving 8 bases unmatched. Looking up the rest from reference TRBV2 and TRBJ1-5 gives the full variable domain: EPEVTQTPSHQVTQMGQEVILRCVPISNHLYFYWYRQILGQKVEFLVSFYNNEISEKSEIFDDQFSVERPDGSNFTLKIRSTKLEDSAMYFCASTTGEEVQPQHFGDGTRLSIL.

In this sample, this clonotype turned up many times. V is TRBV29-1 and J is TRBJ2-7; no reliable D call. Germline V lookup: CDR1 SQVTM, CDR2 ANQGSEA. Deletions cut 1 base from V and 1 base from J, with 8 bases between. The CDR3 covers 13 residues. The CDR3 region is CSVEGPTSYEQYF. In DNA form, the CDR3 reads TGCAGCGTTGAAGGACCGACGTCCTACGAGCAGTACTTC.

This clonotype was counted ten times or more. The V and J genes are TRBV5-1 and TRBJ2-7; D is tentatively TRBD1 or TRBD2 (5 bases each). The germline V gene encodes CDR1 SGHRS and CDR2 YFSETQ. The CDR3 runs 13 residues. V was pared by 7 bases and J by 5 bases, with 16 bases between. The CDR3 is CASGGSWGNEQYF. In nucleotides, the CDR3 is TGCGCCAGCGGGGGTTCGTGGGGTAACGAGCAGTACTTC. The whole variable domain, remainder taken from reference TRBV5-1 and TRBJ2-7, is KAGVTQTPRYLIKTRGQQVTLSCSPISGHRSVSWYQQTPGQGLQFLFEYFSETQRNKGNFPGRFSGRQFSNSRSEMNVSTLELGDSALYLCASGGSWGNEQYFGPGTRLTVT.

The chain combines TRBV16 with TRBJ1-1, with D possibly TRBD1 on 6 matching bases. This CDR3 comprises 14 residues. V was cut by 1 base and J by 3 bases, with 9 bases left in between. Germline V lookup: CDR1 KGHSY, CDR2 FQNENV. CDR3: CASSQFRGYTEAFF. The CDR3 bases are TGTGCCAGCAGCCAATTCAGGGGTTACACTGAAGCTTTCTTT.

This clonotype was recorded at least ten times. The chain links TRBV12-3 or TRBV12-4 to TRBJ1-2; D is perhaps TRBD1 (6 bases). The germline V and J ends were trimmed by 6 bases and 2 bases, with 16 bases remaining between them. This CDR3 is built from 15 residues. The CDR3 region is CASSRRRDTNYGYTF. In nucleotides, the CDR3 is TGTGCCAGCAGCCGTAGAAGGGACACGAACTATGGCTACACCTTC.

The sample holds many counts of this clonotype. CDR3 bases: TGTGCCAGCAGCTCACAGGAGGGCCCCTACGAGCAGTACTTC. Protein product: CASSSQEGPYEQYF. The chain has TRBV7-8 and TRBJ2-7, with TRBD2 as a possible D gene (6 bases). Trimming stripped 4 bases from V and 2 bases from J, with 12 bases between. The CDR3 loop spans 14 amino acids. The V gene's germline CDR1 is SGHVS and CDR2 FQNEAQ.

In this sample, this clonotype turned up many times. The gene calls are TRBV12-3 or TRBV12-4 and TRBJ1-1, with 7 bases identical to TRBD1. The CDR3 runs to 15 residues. V dropped 7 bases and J dropped 0; count of bases not matched to a gene: 8. CDR3 coding DNA: TGTGCCAGCACCCCGTTCAGGGGGATGAACACTGAAGCTTTCTTT. Translated: CASTPFRGMNTEAFF.

The chain employs TRBV9 and TRBJ2-2; TRBD2 matches 8 bases. CDR3 length equals 17 residues. The germline CDR1 and CDR2 sequences are SGDLS and YYNGEE. V lost 0 bases and J lost 0; bases outside the gene matches: 4. In DNA form, the CDR3 reads TGTGCCAGCAGCGTAGTAAGCGGGAGCGCGAACACCGGGGAGCTGTTTTTT. Protein: CASSVVSGSANTGELFF.